The 24 T cell receptor beta chains presented below share a single source sample, sequenced in a study of T cells expressing NK-cell markers. No DNA is given; TCRdb re-called the 5' RACE reads and lists each CDR3 protein once. The sample data list roughly 160,000 distinct CDR3 sequences. The material sequenced was blood T cells: a sorted CD56 or NKG2C T cell subset, CD4+ or CD8+ T cells, or bulk PBMC T cells (not recorded which). The receptors derive from a man aged 18-69 years in good health.

The genes are TRBV20-1 and TRBJ2-5; TCRdb's assignment of TRBD2 cannot be checked, as there is no DNA. Per germline, CDR1 DFQATT and CDR2 SNEGSKA (reference sequence). The CDR3 has 15 amino acids. This CDR3 reads CSARVTGTRWETQYF.

V and J are TRBV2 and TRBJ1-5; without DNA, the TCRdb call of TRBD1 cannot be checked. CDR1 and CDR2 from the germline V gene are SNHLY and FYNNEI. CDR3 length: 14 residues. The CDR3 loop is CASSEWDKNRPQHF.

The V call is TRBV9, the J call TRBJ2-2. This CDR3 comprises 15 residues. The germline V gene encodes CDR1 SGDLS and CDR2 YYNGEE. Here the CDR3 reads CASSPTGSDTGELFF.

The chain combines TRBV9 with TRBJ2-3. Per the germline V gene, CDR1 is SGDLS and CDR2 is YYNGEE. CDR3 length: 14 residues. The CDR3: CASSVFGSTDTQYF.

The rearrangement uses TRBV12-3 or TRBV12-4 and TRBJ2-1. The CDR3 length is 15 residues. CDR3 amino acids: CASSLRSVGYNEQFF.

The V call is TRBV6-5, the J call TRBJ2-2; TCRdb's assignment of TRBD2 cannot be checked, as there is no DNA. This CDR3 spans 15 amino acids. The germline CDR1 and CDR2 sequences are MNHEY and SVGAGI. The CDR3 loop reads CASSYSGDGGGELFF.

This chain joins TRBV20-1 and TRBJ2-7; lacking DNA, the TRBD1 call made by TCRdb goes unchecked. The CDR3 has 14 amino acids. The germline gives CDR1 DFQATT, CDR2 SNEGSKA (reference sequence). CDR3 in amino acids: CSANSMDRAYEQYF.

V usage is TRBV19 and J usage is TRBJ2-3; TCRdb lists TRBD1, though no DNA is available to test this call. The CDR3 consists of 16 residues. CDR1 and CDR2 (germline): LNHDA, SQIVND (reference sequence). The CDR3 is CASSPAPGQPPDTQYF.

Here the CDR3 reads CASSEGQDYDEAFF. This chain uses TRBV6-1 with TRBJ1-1; no DNA is available, so the TRBD1 call from TCRdb remains unchecked. Germline V lookup: CDR1 MNHNS, CDR2 SASEGT. The CDR3 extends over 14 amino acids.

V usage is TRBV2 and J usage is TRBJ1-4. Germline V CDR1 and CDR2: SNHLY, FYNNEI. This CDR3 has 14 amino acids. The CDR3 region is CASSPTPNFEKLFF.

V gene TRBV7-2 combines with J gene TRBJ1-2. Germline CDR1 SGHTA, CDR2 FQGNSA. This CDR3 spans 14 amino acids. CDR3 loop: CASNSISANYGYTF.

Here the CDR3 reads CASSLAYGEQYF. The chain has TRBV5-4 and TRBJ2-7. The CDR3 runs 12 residues. Germline V gene data show CDR1 as SGHNT and CDR2 as YYREEE (reference sequence).

The V gene is TRBV7-9, the J gene TRBJ2-7; checking the TCRdb D call of TRBD2 is not possible without DNA. This CDR3 spans 16 amino acids. The V gene's germline CDR1 is SEHNR and CDR2 FQNEAQ (reference sequence). The CDR3 sequence: CASSGGLAESSYEQYF.

This rearrangement joins TRBV6-6 to TRBJ2-4; the D call of TRBD1 rests on TCRdb alone, since no DNA is present to check it. CDR1 is MNHNY, CDR2 SVGAGI, per germline (reference sequence). The CDR3 length is 11 residues. CDR3 loop: CATGPGPIQYF.

The chain has TRBV29-1 and TRBJ1-3. Germline V gene lookup returns CDR1 SQVTM and CDR2 ANQGSEA. This CDR3 is built from 12 residues. CDR3 amino acids: CSVVQHGNTIYF. The full variable domain, in which reference TRBV29-1 and TRBJ1-3 provide the parts outside the CDR3, is SAVISQKPSRDICQRGTSLTIQCQVDSQVTMMFWYRQQPGQSLTLIATANQGSEATYESGFVIDKFPISRPNLTFSTLTVSNMSPEDSSIYLCSVVQHGNTIYFGEGSWLTVV.

The chain has TRBV4-1 and TRBJ2-7; TCRdb's D call of TRBD1 is untestable without DNA. The germline gives CDR1 MGHRA, CDR2 YSYEKL. There are 16 residues in the CDR3. The CDR3 spells CASSQYPTGILYEQYF.

This rearrangement joins TRBV20-1 to TRBJ2-3; TCRdb returns TRBD2, unconfirmable since there is no DNA. Germline V gene sequence: CDR1 DFQATT, CDR2 SNEGSKA (reference sequence). The CDR3 consists of 20 residues. The CDR3 loop reads CSARATGGSGFRQPLDTQYF.

Here the CDR3 reads CASSIGSTGELFF. The J gene is TRBJ2-2, the V gene TRBV19. Germline values: CDR1 LNHDA, CDR2 SQIVND (reference sequence). The CDR3 has 13 amino acids. The whole variable domain, filled in from reference TRBV19 and TRBJ2-2, reads DGGITQSPKYLFRKEGQNVTLSCEQNLNHDAMYWYRQDPGQGLRLIYYSQIVNDFQKGDIAEGYSVSREKKESFPLTVTSAQKNPTAFYLCASSIGSTGELFFGEGSRLTVL.

This chain uses TRBV20-1 with TRBJ1-5. Germline V gene lookup returns CDR1 DFQATT and CDR2 SNEGSKA (reference sequence). CDR3 length equals 12 residues. The CDR3 region is CSAMTGNQPQHF.

The chain combines TRBV24-1 with TRBJ2-7; TCRdb names TRBD2, which stays unverified in the absence of DNA. This CDR3 has 16 amino acids. CDR1 is KGHDR and CDR2 is SFDVKD in the germline V gene. The CDR3: CATSDLPALLSYEQYF.

This chain uses TRBV4-1 with TRBJ1-3; the D call from TCRdb, TRBD1, cannot be confirmed without DNA. CDR3 length equals 17 residues. Germline CDR1 and CDR2: MGHRA and YSYEKL. This CDR3 is CASSQDPSMGQGNTIYF.

The chain recombines TRBV12-5 with TRBJ1-2. The germline V gene has CDR1 LGHNT and CDR2 FRNRAP. The CDR3 has 18 residues. CDR3: CASGFRPVDPNWGYGYTF.

The J gene is TRBJ1-4, the V gene TRBV6-5. This CDR3 comprises 15 residues. Germline assignment: CDR1 MNHEY and CDR2 SVGAGI. CDR3 loop: CASSYSADDNEKLFF.

This rearrangement joins TRBV24-1 to TRBJ2-1. This CDR3 contains 16 residues. Per the germline V gene, CDR1 is KGHDR and CDR2 is SFDVKD. CDR3 in amino acids: CATSDLGELGYNEQFF.